This T cell receptor (beta chain) was sequenced in a study of T-cell reconstitution after alpha-beta-depleted transplantation in children. Using unique molecular identifiers, the investigators prepared the TCRbeta library. From the PCR reads, TCRdb called clonotypes with MiXCR, one entry per CDR3 protein. The sample lists 250,000 to 300,000 distinct CDR3 sequences, 11% seen once, with about a quarter in the top ten. In germline, CDR1 is SGHRS, CDR2 YFSETQ. The V and J ends lost 0 bases and 0 bases respectively, with 10 bases between them. CDR3 size: 16 residues. The sample holds many counts of this clonotype.

The chain employs TRBV5-1 and TRBJ1-3, with a possible D match to TRBD1 (6 bases). The sequence was collected from a male patient between 2 and 10 years old who had a stem cell transplant for chronic granulomatous disease, so the T cells may come from the graft donor. Sequenced here: peripheral blood, sampled 180 days after TCRalphabeta/CD19-depleted stem cell transplant. This CDR3 reads CASSLGGQSSGNTIYF. Written as DNA, the CDR3 is TGCGCCAGCAGCTTGGGCGGACAGTCCTCTGGAAACACCATATATTTT.